The entry that follows covers one T cell receptor (beta chain) sequence. The antigen remains undetermined. This record comes from a study of T cell responses to AZD1222 COVID-19 vaccine. Study observations and caveats: Recipients of AZD1222 seropositive at baseline numbered only 5 to 7. Regions left unmutated in variants are reportedly the target of nearly half of spike-specific TCRs. Donor demographics were predominantly white British with a female majority; clonal diversity may be underestimated.

Looked up from germline, CDR1 is MNHEY and CDR2 is SVGAGI. CDR3 length: 12 residues. Trimming stripped 7 bases from V and 4 bases from J, with 10 bases between. Libraries were prepared by immunoSEQ multiplex PCR; TCRdb keeps only in-frame clonotypes and omits some of them. In the table there are about 46,000 clones, about 90% of which are singletons. The clonotype was recovered from an adult who received the AZD1222 COVID-19 vaccine. The sample here was peripheral blood, taken 28 days after the second AZD1222 dose. This rearrangement joins TRBV6-5 to TRBJ1-1, with D unresolved. CDR3 DNA sequence: TGTGCCAGCACCTCCCGGAGCACTGAAGCTTTCTTT. It yields the protein CASTSRSTEAFF.